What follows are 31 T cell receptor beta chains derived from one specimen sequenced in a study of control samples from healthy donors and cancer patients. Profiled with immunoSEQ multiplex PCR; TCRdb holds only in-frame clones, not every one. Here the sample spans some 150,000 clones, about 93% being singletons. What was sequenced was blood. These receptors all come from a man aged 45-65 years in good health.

In DNA, the CDR3 is TGTGCCAGTACCGAGACAGTTCCGGAGCACAATGAGCAGTTCTTC. It is translated as CASTETVPEHNEQFF. J is TRBJ2-1 and V is TRBV19, with D possibly matching TRBD1 (5 bases). CDR1 and CDR2 from the germline V gene are LNHDA and SQIVND (reference sequence). The length of the CDR3 is 15 residues. V lost 7 bases, J lost 5 bases, and 18 bases lay in between.

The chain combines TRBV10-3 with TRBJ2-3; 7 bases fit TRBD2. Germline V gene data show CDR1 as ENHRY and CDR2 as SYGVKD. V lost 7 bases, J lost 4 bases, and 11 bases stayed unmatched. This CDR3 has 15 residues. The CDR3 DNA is TGTGCCATCACCCGGGGAGCGGGGCTCTCAGATACGCAGTATTTT. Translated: CAITRGAGLSDTQYF.

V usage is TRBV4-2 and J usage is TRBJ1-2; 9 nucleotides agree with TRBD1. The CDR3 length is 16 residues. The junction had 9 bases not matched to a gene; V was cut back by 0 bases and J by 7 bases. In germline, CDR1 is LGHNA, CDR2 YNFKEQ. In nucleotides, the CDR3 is TGTGCCAGCAGCCAAGATAGCCTGGGACAGGGATCTGGCTACACCTTC. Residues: CASSQDSLGQGSGYTF.

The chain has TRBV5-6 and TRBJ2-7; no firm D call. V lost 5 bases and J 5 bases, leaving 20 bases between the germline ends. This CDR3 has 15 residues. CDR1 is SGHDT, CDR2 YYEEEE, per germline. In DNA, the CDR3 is TGTGCCAGCAGTGCCGGACCCGCTTCGTGGAACGAGCAGTACTTC. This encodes CASSAGPASWNEQYF.

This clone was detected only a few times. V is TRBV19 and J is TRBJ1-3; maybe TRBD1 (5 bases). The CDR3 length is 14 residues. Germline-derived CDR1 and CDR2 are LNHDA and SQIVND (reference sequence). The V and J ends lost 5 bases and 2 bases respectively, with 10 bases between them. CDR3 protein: CASSERGTGNTIYF. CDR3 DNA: TGTGCCAGTAGTGAACGGGGGACTGGAAACACCATATATTTT.

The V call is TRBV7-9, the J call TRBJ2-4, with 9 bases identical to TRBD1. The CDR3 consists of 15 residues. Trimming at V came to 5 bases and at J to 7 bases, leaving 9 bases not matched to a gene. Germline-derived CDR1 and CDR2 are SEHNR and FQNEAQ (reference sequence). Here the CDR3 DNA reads TGTGCCAGCAGCCCAGCACAGGGGGCGCGGAACATTCAGTACTTC. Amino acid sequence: CASSPAQGARNIQYF.

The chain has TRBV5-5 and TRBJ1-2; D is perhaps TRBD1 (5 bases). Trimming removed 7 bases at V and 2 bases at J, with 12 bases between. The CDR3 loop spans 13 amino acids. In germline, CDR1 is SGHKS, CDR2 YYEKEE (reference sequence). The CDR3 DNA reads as TGTGCCAGCGAGCACGGGGCGAACTATGGCTACACCTTC. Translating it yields CASEHGANYGYTF.

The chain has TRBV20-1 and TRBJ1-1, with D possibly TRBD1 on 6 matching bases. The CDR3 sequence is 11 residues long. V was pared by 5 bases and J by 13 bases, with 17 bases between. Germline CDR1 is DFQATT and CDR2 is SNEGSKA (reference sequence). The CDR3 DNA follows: TGCAGTGCTCCCGAAGGGACAAGCGTTTTCTTT. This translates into CSAPEGTSVFF.

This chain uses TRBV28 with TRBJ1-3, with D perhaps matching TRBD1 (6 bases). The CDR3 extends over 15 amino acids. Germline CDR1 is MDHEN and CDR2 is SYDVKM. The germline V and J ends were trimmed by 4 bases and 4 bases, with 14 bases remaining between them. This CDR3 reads CASSSLGADGNTIYF. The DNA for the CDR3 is TGTGCCAGCAGTTCCTTGGGGGCCGACGGAAACACCATATATTTT.

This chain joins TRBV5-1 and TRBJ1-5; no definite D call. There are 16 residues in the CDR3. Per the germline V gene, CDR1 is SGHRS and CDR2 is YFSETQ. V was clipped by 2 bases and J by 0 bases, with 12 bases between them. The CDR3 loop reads CASSLSGPHSNQPQHF. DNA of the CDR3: TGCGCCAGCAGCTTATCAGGCCCACATAGCAATCAGCCCCAGCATTTT. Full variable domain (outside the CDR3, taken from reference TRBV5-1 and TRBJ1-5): KAGVTQTPRYLIKTRGQQVTLSCSPISGHRSVSWYQQTPGQGLQFLFEYFSETQRNKGNFPGRFSGRQFSNSRSEMNVSTLELGDSALYLCASSLSGPHSNQPQHFGDGTRLSIL.

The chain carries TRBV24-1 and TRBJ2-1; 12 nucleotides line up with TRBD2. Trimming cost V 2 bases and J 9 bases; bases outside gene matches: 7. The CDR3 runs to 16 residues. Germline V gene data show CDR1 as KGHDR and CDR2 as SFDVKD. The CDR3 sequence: CATSDSPTSGSGEQFF. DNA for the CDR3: TGTGCCACCAGTGATTCCCCGACTAGCGGGAGTGGTGAGCAGTTCTTC.

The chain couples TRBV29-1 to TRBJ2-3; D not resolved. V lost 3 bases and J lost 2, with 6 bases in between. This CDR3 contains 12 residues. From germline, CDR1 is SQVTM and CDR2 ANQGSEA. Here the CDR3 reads CSVDSLTDTQYF. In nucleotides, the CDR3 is TGCAGCGTTGACAGTCTCACAGATACGCAGTATTTT.

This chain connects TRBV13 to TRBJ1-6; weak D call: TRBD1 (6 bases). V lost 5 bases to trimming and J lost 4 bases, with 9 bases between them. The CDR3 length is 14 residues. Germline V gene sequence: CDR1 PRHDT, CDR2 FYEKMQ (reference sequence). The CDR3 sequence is CASSPGQYNSPLHF. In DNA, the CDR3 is TGTGCCAGCAGCCCCGGACAGTATAATTCACCCCTCCACTTT.

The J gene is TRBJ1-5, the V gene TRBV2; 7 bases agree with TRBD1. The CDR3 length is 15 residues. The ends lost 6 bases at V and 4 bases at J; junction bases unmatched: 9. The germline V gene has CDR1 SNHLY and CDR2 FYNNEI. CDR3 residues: CASRKGPGGNQPQHF. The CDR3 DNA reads TGTGCCAGCAGGAAAGGGCCAGGGGGGAATCAGCCCCAGCATTTT.

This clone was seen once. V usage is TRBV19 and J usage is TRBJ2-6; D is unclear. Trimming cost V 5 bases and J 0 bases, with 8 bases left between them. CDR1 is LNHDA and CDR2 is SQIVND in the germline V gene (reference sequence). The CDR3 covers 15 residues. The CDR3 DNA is TGTGCCAGTAGTGAGGACCTCTCTGGGGCCAACGTCCTGACTTTC. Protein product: CASSEDLSGANVLTF.

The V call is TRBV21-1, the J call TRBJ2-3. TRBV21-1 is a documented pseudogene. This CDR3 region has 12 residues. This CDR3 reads CATAQRTDTQYF. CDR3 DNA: TGTGCCACCGCACAGAGGACAGATACGCAGTATTTT.

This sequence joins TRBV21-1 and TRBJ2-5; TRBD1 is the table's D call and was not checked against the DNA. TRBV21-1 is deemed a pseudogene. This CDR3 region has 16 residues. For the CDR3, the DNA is TGTGCCAGCATTCCCTTGGGGCGCGGAAAACAAGAGACCCAGTACTTC. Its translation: CASIPLGRGKQETQYF.

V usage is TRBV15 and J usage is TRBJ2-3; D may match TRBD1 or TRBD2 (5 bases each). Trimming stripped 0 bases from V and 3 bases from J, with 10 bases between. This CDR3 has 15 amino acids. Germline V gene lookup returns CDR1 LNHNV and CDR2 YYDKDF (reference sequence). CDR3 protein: CATSREGRETDTQYF. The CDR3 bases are TGTGCCACCAGCAGAGAGGGACGTGAGACAGATACGCAGTATTTT.

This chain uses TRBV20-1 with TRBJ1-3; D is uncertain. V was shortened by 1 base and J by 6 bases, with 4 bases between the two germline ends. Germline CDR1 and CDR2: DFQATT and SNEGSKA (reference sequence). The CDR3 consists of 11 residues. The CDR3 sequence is CSARALNTIYF. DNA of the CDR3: TGCAGTGCTAGAGCACTAAACACCATATATTTT.

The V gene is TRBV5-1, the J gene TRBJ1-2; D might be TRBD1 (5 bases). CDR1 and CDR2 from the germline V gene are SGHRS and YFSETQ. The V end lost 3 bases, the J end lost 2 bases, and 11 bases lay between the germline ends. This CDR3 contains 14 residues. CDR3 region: CASSWDLLNYGYTF. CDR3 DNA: TGCGCCAGCAGCTGGGACCTTTTAAACTATGGCTACACCTTC. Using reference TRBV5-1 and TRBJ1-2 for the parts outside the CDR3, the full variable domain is KAGVTQTPRYLIKTRGQQVTLSCSPISGHRSVSWYQQTPGQGLQFLFEYFSETQRNKGNFPGRFSGRQFSNSRSEMNVSTLELGDSALYLCASSWDLLNYGYTFGSGTRLTVV.

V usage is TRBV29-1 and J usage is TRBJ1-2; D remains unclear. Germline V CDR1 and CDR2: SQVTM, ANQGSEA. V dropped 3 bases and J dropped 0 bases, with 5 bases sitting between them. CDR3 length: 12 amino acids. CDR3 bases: TGCAGCGTTGAGACTCCTAACTATGGCTACACCTTC. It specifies CSVETPNYGYTF. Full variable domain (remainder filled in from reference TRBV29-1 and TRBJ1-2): SAVISQKPSRDICQRGTSLTIQCQVDSQVTMMFWYRQQPGQSLTLIATANQGSEATYESGFVIDKFPISRPNLTFSTLTVSNMSPEDSSIYLCSVETPNYGYTFGSGTRLTVV.

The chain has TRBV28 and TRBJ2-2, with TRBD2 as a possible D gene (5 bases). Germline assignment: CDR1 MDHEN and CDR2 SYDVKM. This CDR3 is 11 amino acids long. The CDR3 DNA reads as TGTGCGATAAGAGGGACCGGGGAGCTGTTTTTT. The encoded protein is CAIRGTGELFF.

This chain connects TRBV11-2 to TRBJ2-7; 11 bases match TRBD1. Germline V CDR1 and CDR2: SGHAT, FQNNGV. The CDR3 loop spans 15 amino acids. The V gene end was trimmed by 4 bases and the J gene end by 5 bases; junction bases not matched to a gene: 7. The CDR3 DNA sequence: TGTGCCAGCAGCTCGCGGGACAGGGGGATCAACGAGCAGTACTTC. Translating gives CASSSRDRGINEQYF.

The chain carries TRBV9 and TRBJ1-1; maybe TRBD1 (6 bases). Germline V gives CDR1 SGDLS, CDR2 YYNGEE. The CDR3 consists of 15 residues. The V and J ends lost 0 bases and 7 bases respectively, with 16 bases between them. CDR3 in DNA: TGTGCCAGCAGCGTAGTATCAGGACAGAGCCTTGAAGCTTTCTTT. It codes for CASSVVSGQSLEAFF.

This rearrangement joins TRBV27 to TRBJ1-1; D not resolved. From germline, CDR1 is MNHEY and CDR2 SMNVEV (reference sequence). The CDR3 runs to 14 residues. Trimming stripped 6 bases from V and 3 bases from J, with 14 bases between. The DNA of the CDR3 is TGTGCCAGCAGCCCACCCGGGGATGACACTGAAGCTTTCTTT. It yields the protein CASSPPGDDTEAFF.

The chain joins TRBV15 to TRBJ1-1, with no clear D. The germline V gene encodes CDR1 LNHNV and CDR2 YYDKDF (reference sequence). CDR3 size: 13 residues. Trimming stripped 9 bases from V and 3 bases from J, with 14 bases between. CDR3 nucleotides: TGTGCCACAGCTTCTCGCGGGGACACTGAAGCTTTCTTT. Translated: CATASRGDTEAFF.

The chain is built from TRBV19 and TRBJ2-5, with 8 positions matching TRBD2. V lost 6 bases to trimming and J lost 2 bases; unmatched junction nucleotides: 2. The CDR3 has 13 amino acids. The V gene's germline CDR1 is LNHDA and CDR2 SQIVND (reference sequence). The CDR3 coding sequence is TGTGCCAGTAGCGAGCGGGAGCAAGAGACCCAGTACTTC. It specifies CASSEREQETQYF.

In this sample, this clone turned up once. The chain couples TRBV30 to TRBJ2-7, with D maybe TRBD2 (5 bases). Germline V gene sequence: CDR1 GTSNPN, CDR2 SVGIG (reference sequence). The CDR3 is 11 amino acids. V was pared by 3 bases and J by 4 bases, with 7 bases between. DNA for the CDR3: TGTGCCTGGAGCGGGGTTTACGAGCAGTACTTC. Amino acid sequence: CAWSGVYEQYF.

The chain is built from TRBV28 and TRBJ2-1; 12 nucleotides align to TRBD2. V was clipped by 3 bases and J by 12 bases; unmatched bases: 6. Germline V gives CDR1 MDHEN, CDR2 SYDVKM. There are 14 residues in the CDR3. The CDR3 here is CASSLLAGGEGQFF. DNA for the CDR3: TGTGCCAGCAGTTTGCTAGCGGGGGGGGAAGGGCAGTTCTTC. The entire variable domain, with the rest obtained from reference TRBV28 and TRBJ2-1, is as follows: DVKVTQSSRYLVKRTGEKVFLECVQDMDHENMFWYRQDPGLGLRLIYFSYDVKMKEKGDIPEGYSVSREKKERFSLILESASTNQTSMYLCASSLLAGGEGQFFGPGTRLTVL.

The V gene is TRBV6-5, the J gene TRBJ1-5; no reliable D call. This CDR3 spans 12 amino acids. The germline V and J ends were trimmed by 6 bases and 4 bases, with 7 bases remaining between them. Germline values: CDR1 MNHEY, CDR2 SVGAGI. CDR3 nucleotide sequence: TGTGCCAGCAGGACACAGAATCAGCCCCAGCATTTT. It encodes CASRTQNQPQHF.

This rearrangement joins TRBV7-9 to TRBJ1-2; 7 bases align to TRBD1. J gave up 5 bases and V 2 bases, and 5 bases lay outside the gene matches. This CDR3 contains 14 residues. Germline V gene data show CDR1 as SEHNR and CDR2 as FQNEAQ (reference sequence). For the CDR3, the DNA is TGTGCCAGCAGCTTAAATACAGGGGATTATGGCTACACCTTC. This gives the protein CASSLNTGDYGYTF.